This T cell receptor gamma chain was documented in a study of gamma-delta T cells after stem cell transplantation. Germline loops: CDR1 EGSNGY, CDR2 YDSYNSKV. The CDR3 spans 15 residues. The V and J ends lost 0 bases and 6 bases, in that order; junction bases with no gene match: 7. TCRdb reran clone calling via CATT on the RT-PCR reads. Counted here are some 3,000 gamma-chain clones, 15% to 20% occurring once; the ten biggest clones make up around 3.5%. This clone was counted between two and nine times. The receptor comes from a human donor. It is not recorded whose cells these are; they may come from a transplant donor. The sequenced sample was gamma-delta T cells. The chain employs TRGV2 and TRGJP2. The CDR3 DNA reads TGTGCCACCTGGGACGGGCCAGGGGGTGATTGGATCAAGACGTTT. Protein product: CATWDGPGGDWIKTF.